This is a list of T cell receptor beta chains from one sample in a study of control samples from healthy donors and cancer patients. Profiled with immunoSEQ multiplex PCR; TCRdb holds only in-frame clones, not every one. The sample has roughly 80,000 clones, 70% to 90% seen once. Sample: blood. The source is a woman aged 50 to 60 in good health. CDR3s leave out the opening cysteine and the closing phenylalanine or tryptophan. The order of the fields is J gene, V gene, CDR3 length, CDR3 protein.

TRBJ1-1,TRBV6-5,12,ASIASQKNTEAF
TRBJ1-5,TRBV4-2,13,ASSQEGRKVQPQH
TRBJ2-2,TRBV6-6,14,ASSFQGGQNTGELF
TRBJ1-3,TRBV19,11,ASSHPPGTGIY
TRBJ1-4,TRBV30,11,AWSLGGSEKLF
TRBJ2-1,TRBV14,14,ASSHRGLAGYNEQF
TRBJ2-7,TRBV7-2,11,ASSLVPSYEQY
TRBJ1-2,TRBV29-1,10,SVSQGDYGYT
TRBJ2-7,TRBV6-6,12,ASHPGTSSYEQY
TRBJ2-2,TRBV7-2,11,ASSLARRGGLF
TRBJ1-2,TRBV11-2,10,ASSLVGNGYT
TRBJ2-3,TRBV4-1,15,ASSQESSGGGKDTQY
TRBJ1-1,TRBV30,10,AWSRDRGKAF
TRBJ1-4,TRBV18,14,ASSPSLGQGTEKLF
TRBJ1-2,TRBV24-1,11,ATSRQGADGYT
TRBJ1-1,TRBV25-1,12,AGSEGSMNTEAF
TRBJ2-1,TRBV28,12,ASSLEQLYNEQF
TRBJ2-1,TRBV11-2,12,ASSLVRSYNEQF
TRBJ2-3,TRBV5-1,15,ASSSNFGRASTDTQY
TRBJ2-5,TRBV2,11,ASRREVAVTQY
TRBJ1-2,TRBV4-2,13,ASSQPTGQNYGYT
TRBJ2-2,TRBV28,14,ASSPPGHHYTGELF
TRBJ2-3,TRBV11-2,12,ASSLDRTGRTQY
TRBJ1-1,TRBV12-3/TRBV12-4,11,ASGISQNTEAF
TRBJ2-7,TRBV14,11,ASSQGGFNEQY
TRBJ1-5,TRBV2,12,ASSGSRVDQPQH
TRBJ1-4,TRBV7-6,11,ASSLYRGEKLF
TRBJ2-3,TRBV7-2,9,ASSAGTSQY
TRBJ1-6,TRBV5-1,13,ASSLTGTENSPLH
TRBJ2-7,TRBV3-1/TRBV3-2,13,ASSQITTGGYEQY
TRBJ1-4,TRBV2,12,ATRDFTSNEKLF
TRBJ1-1,TRBV7-9,13,ASSLPELMNTEAF
TRBJ2-2,TRBV25-1,13,ASQTISGGTGELF
TRBJ2-1,TRBV14,14,ASSPEEGWGRTRKF
TRBJ1-2,TRBV19,12,ATRTRQTLYGYT
TRBJ1-5,TRBV2,12,ASSENTGDQPQH
TRBJ1-2,TRBV19,11,ASSMDRTHGYT
TRBJ2-7,TRBV5-6,14,ASSLRVTGKTYEQY
TRBJ2-3,TRBV13,13,ASSFSGGARDTQY
TRBJ2-1,TRBV11-3,13,ASSLDGPSYNEQF
TRBJ2-5,TRBV6-1,11,ASSELRGETQY